This is a list of T cell receptor beta chains from one sample in a study of T-cell memory formation after mild COVID-19. TCRdb processed the 5' RACE reads anew with MiXCR; each CDR3 protein has one entry. The sample holds around 470,000 distinct CDR3 sequences, 15% to 20% seen once. The specimen sequenced was PBMCs or a T cell subset sorted from them (not recorded which). All receptors derive from an adult woman who had mild COVID-19 (a few samples of this study predate the infection). Cell type and time point are not known. CDR3s include the opening cysteine and the closing phenylalanine or tryptophan. D genes are given only for firm matches. Expanded clones get a size class; other rows say once, few or many, or leave the size out.

V gene	clone size	D gene	J gene	CDR3 length	CDR3 DNA	CDR3 protein
TRBV25-1	.	.	TRBJ2-1	12	TGTGCCAGCAGTTCCCCACGGCATGAGCAGTTCTTC	CASSSPRHEQFF
TRBV7-6	.	.	TRBJ2-3	14	TGTGCCAGCAGCTTAGCAGGGGTACTAGATACGCAGTATTTT	CASSLAGVLDTQYF
TRBV4-1	few	TRBD1	TRBJ1-2	18	TGCGCCAGCAGTCAAGATACCGGGACAGGGTCCTGGGCCTATGGCTACACCTTC	CASSQDTGTGSWAYGYTF
TRBV30	few	TRBD2	TRBJ2-7	15	TGTGCCTGGATGCCGGATGCGGCTAGCGGGAGGACGCAGTACTTC	CAWMPDAASGRTQYF
TRBV12-3/TRBV12-4	many	TRBD2	TRBJ2-7	15	TGTGCCAGCAGTTCCTTAGCGGGAGGGCCCTACGAGCAGTACTTC	CASSSLAGGPYEQYF
TRBV12-3/TRBV12-4	few	TRBD2	TRBJ2-3	14	TGTGCCAGCAGCCCCAGCGGGGAAACAGATACGCAGTATTTT	CASSPSGETDTQYF
TRBV15	.	TRBD2	TRBJ2-7	17	TGTGCCACCAGCAGAGACCTTGGACTAGCGGGGTCCTACGAGCAGTACTTC	CATSRDLGLAGSYEQYF
TRBV5-1	.	TRBD1	TRBJ2-7	17	TGCGCCAGCAGTTCTGGGACAGGGGAACCCAAGGACTACGAGCAGTACTTC	CASSSGTGEPKDYEQYF
TRBV7-3	few	.	TRBJ2-3	12	TGTGCCAGCAGCCCCAACGCAGATACGCAGTATTTT	CASSPNADTQYF
TRBV4-1	few	TRBD2	TRBJ2-7	18	TGCGCCAGCAGCCTTGTGGGACTAGCGGGAAGGACCTCCTACGAGCAGTACTTC	CASSLVGLAGRTSYEQYF
TRBV20-1	.	.	TRBJ1-3	14	TGCAGTGCTAGAGCGGGGGCGCTCGGAAACACCATATATTTT	CSARAGALGNTIYF
TRBV12-3/TRBV12-4	.	TRBD1	TRBJ1-5	15	TGTGCCAGCAGTTCCATGACAGGGGGGTCTTGGCCCCAGCATTTT	CASSSMTGGSWPQHF
TRBV20-1	.	.	TRBJ2-5	13	TGCAGTGCGGACAAGCAGGGGAAAAAGACCCAGTACTTC	CSADKQGKKTQYF
TRBV29-1	.	.	TRBJ2-7	13	TGCAGCGTCGGACAGCCAGAGTCCTACGAGCAGTACTTC	CSVGQPESYEQYF
TRBV20-1	.	.	TRBJ2-5	13	TGCAGTGTTATAAGGACAGCACAAGAGACCCAGTACTTC	CSVIRTAQETQYF
TRBV2	.	.	TRBJ2-5	15	TGTGCCAGCAGAATACCAAGGGGGGGCGAAGAGACCCAGTACTTC	CASRIPRGGEETQYF
TRBV6-1	.	TRBD2	TRBJ2-5	19	TGTGCCAGCAGTGAAGGGGGGACTAGCGGGGCATATTTGCAAGAGACCCAGTACTTC	CASSEGGTSGAYLQETQYF
TRBV4-1	few	.	TRBJ1-2	14	TGCGCCAGCAGCCGCACCCAGCAGCGGGATGGCTACACCTTC	CASSRTQQRDGYTF
TRBV12-3/TRBV12-4	few	TRBD1	TRBJ1-1	13	TGTGCCAGCCAAGGGGGCCGGAACACTGAAGCTTTCTTT	CASQGGRNTEAFF
TRBV7-9	.	.	TRBJ2-3	15	TGTGCCAGCAGCTTGCGGGATTTAGCGATGGATACGCAGTATTTT	CASSLRDLAMDTQYF
TRBV6-2/TRBV6-3	few	.	TRBJ1-1	13	TGTGCCAGCTCAGTTCGGCCGGACACTGAAGCTTTCTTT	CASSVRPDTEAFF
TRBV7-9	.	TRBD1	TRBJ1-2	15	TGTGCCAGCAGCTTAGGGGGACAGGGAGGAGGAGGCTACACCTTC	CASSLGGQGGGGYTF
TRBV7-7	.	TRBD2	TRBJ2-1	15	TGTGCCAGCAGCTTAACAGCGGGGGGGATCGGTGAGCAGTTCTTC	CASSLTAGGIGEQFF
TRBV10-3	few	.	TRBJ2-1	13	TGTGCCATCAGTGTATCAGGGGATGGGGAGCAGTTCTTC	CAISVSGDGEQFF
TRBV5-6	few	.	TRBJ2-7	13	TGTGCCAGCAGCTCCACCGGGACCGGCGAGCAGTACTTC	CASSSTGTGEQYF
TRBV6-5	.	.	TRBJ2-6	15	TGTGCCAGCAGTTACGACGGGGCCGGGGCCAACGTCCTGACTTTC	CASSYDGAGANVLTF
TRBV29-1	few	.	TRBJ2-3	13	TGCAGCGTTGTCGGTAGACTCACAGATACGCAGTATTTT	CSVVGRLTDTQYF
TRBV6-5	.	TRBD1	TRBJ1-1	14	TGTGCCAGCAGTTACGGACAGGGTCGGACTGAAGCTTTCTTT	CASSYGQGRTEAFF
TRBV29-1	few	.	TRBJ1-1	14	TGCAGCGCCCGACGAAACAACGCGAACACTGAAGCTTTCTTT	CSARRNNANTEAFF
TRBV18	few	TRBD1	TRBJ2-7	17	TGTGCCAGCTCACCACTCCCTCCCGGGACAGGTACCTACGAGCAGTACTTC	CASSPLPPGTGTYEQYF
TRBV13	.	.	TRBJ1-1	13	TGTGCCAGCAGCCCCATCGTGAACACTGAAGCTTTCTTT	CASSPIVNTEAFF
TRBV15	few	.	TRBJ1-2	15	TGTGCCACCAGCATGGGGAGGGCTGGGGTCTTTGGCTACACCTTC	CATSMGRAGVFGYTF
TRBV7-2	few	TRBD2	TRBJ2-3	16	TGTGCCAGCAGCCGTAGCGGGGGGGCTTTTTCAGATACGCAGTATTTT	CASSRSGGAFSDTQYF
TRBV29-1	many	TRBD1	TRBJ1-1	12	TGCAGCGTTGAAACTTCCGGGACAGGGGCTTTCTTT	CSVETSGTGAFF
TRBV5-1	few	.	TRBJ1-4	14	TGCGCCAGCAGTTCGGGTGGACCACCTGAAAAACTGTTTTTT	CASSSGGPPEKLFF
TRBV18	.	.	TRBJ2-6	16	TGTGCCAGCTCACCCCTCGGAGGAGCTGGGGCCAACGTCCTGACTTTC	CASSPLGGAGANVLTF
TRBV4-1	.	.	TRBJ1-5	15	TGCGCCAGCAGCCAAGAGGTCAGTGACGGTCAGCCCCAGCATTTT	CASSQEVSDGQPQHF
TRBV20-1	.	.	TRBJ2-3	12	TGCAGTGCTACTGACTCCTCAGATACGCAGTATTTT	CSATDSSDTQYF
TRBV30	.	TRBD2	TRBJ2-1	14	TGTGCCTGGAATCCAGCGGGGCTATACAATGAGCAGTTCTTC	CAWNPAGLYNEQFF
TRBV6-2/TRBV6-3	.	TRBD2	TRBJ2-1	16	TGTGCCAGCAGTTACCCCCAAGGACTAGCGGCGAATGAGCAGTTCTTC	CASSYPQGLAANEQFF
TRBV7-9	.	TRBD1	TRBJ1-2	16	TGTGCCAGCAGCCTAGGACAGGGTCGCTTTAACTATGGCTACACCTTC	CASSLGQGRFNYGYTF
TRBV12-3/TRBV12-4	.	.	TRBJ2-4	12	.	CASSLAVGTGTF
TRBV12-3/TRBV12-4	.	TRBD2	TRBJ2-3	14	TGTGCCAGCGTCCAGCGGGGGCCGGCAGATACGCAGTATTTT	CASVQRGPADTQYF
TRBV9	.	.	TRBJ2-2	15	TGTGCCAGCACCACACTCCAGGGGGGCGTCGGGGAGCTGTTTTTT	CASTTLQGGVGELFF
TRBV9	few	.	TRBJ2-3	14	TGTGCCAGCAGCGACCGAGGGGACACAGATACGCAGTATTTT	CASSDRGDTDTQYF
TRBV7-6	many	.	TRBJ2-3	13	TGTGCCAGCAGCTTAGGCCGCACAGATACGCAGTATTTT	CASSLGRTDTQYF
TRBV3-1	few	TRBD2	TRBJ2-1	19	TGTGCCAGCAGCCAAGATCGGGGGCTAGCGGGAGGTTTGGAGAATGAGCAGTTCTTC	CASSQDRGLAGGLENEQFF
TRBV4-2	.	.	TRBJ1-2	16	TGTGCCAGCAGCCAAGAGTCCTCGGGGGCTTACAGGGGCTACACCTTC	CASSQESSGAYRGYTF
TRBV20-1	few	.	TRBJ2-1	12	TGCAGTAGTCAACTCAGGGGGGTAGAGCAGTTCTTC	CSSQLRGVEQFF
TRBV2	few	.	TRBJ2-1	13	TGTGCCAGCAGTGAAGCTGGGCTCAATGAGCAGTTCTTC	CASSEAGLNEQFF
TRBV5-1	.	.	TRBJ2-7	13	TGCGCCAGCAGCTTGGCGGAGCCTCTGAGCTGGTACTTC	CASSLAEPLSWYF
TRBV7-9	few	.	TRBJ1-3	14	TGTGCCAGCAGCTTCAGAGGGGCTGGAAACACCATATATTTT	CASSFRGAGNTIYF
TRBV29-1	.	.	TRBJ2-2	13	TGCAGCGTTGGCAGGGAGAACACCGGGGAGCTGTTTTTT	CSVGRENTGELFF